This T cell receptor beta chain was recorded in a study of T cell repertoires in cytomegalovirus infection. Study summary: Selection of CMV epitopes for the study included recently identified HLA-C-restricted and well-studied HLA-B-restricted ones. Signatures in public TCR beta sequences pointed to both CMV infection and matching HLA type.

With 1 base clipped from V and 0 bases from J, the junction kept 6 bases outside the gene matches. The CDR3 length is 17 residues. MiXCR, applied by TCRdb to the reads, yields one record per CDR3 protein. The profile covers 370,000 or so distinct CDR3 sequences, with nearly 35% appearing a single time and 13% taken by the ten largest. Points on this clonotype: The antigen is unknown.

The starting material was cultured PBMCs, obtained from culture after CMV antigen stimulation. This sequence originates from a human donor in good health (CMV status not recorded). Some clones in this sample may be carry-over from other donors' samples. This chain connects TRBV12-3 or TRBV12-4 to TRBJ2-1; 7 nucleotides match TRBD2. CDR3 region: CASSLGQAGSSYNEQFF. The CDR3 nucleotides are TGTGCCAGCAGTTTAGGGCAAGCGGGATCCTCCTACAATGAGCAGTTCTTC.